These T cell receptor beta chains were read from a single sample in a study of T cell repertoires in cytomegalovirus infection. TCRdb re-called the reads through MiXCR, storing one row per CDR3 protein. The repertoire holds around 310,000 distinct CDR3 sequences, with 25% to 35% as singletons. Antigens of these TCRs are unknown. Source: cultured PBMCs, taken from culture after CMV antigen stimulation. These receptors were taken from a human donor in good health (CMV status not recorded). Some clones in this sample may be carry-over from other donors' samples. The conserved cysteine and the conserved F or W are not part of the CDR3 here. Only some rows state a clone size, as once, few, many or a class for expanded clones.

J gene	V gene	clone size	CDR3 protein
TRBJ2-3	TRBV5-1	once	ASSWDSADTQY
TRBJ2-2	TRBV4-2	few	ASSQEGRRTGELF
TRBJ2-2	TRBV10-3	few	AISLGQAGTSGYTGELF
TRBJ1-1	TRBV29-1	-	SVGLREAF
TRBJ2-3	TRBV19	-	ASSIQPTSTDTQY
TRBJ2-7	TRBV5-6	-	ASSLELAGYSYEQY
TRBJ2-2	TRBV7-6	few	ASSPRLAGGGANTGELF
TRBJ2-3	TRBV12-3/TRBV12-4	-	ASTRGLAGRTDTQY
TRBJ1-3	TRBV2	-	ASSGANGNTIY
TRBJ1-5	TRBV6-1	few	ASRGGGGGGQPQH
TRBJ2-2	TRBV11-2	-	ASSWGVNTGELF
TRBJ2-7	TRBV27	-	ASSLFRAAGEQY
TRBJ1-5	TRBV2	-	ASSPRQGVQPQH
TRBJ1-6	TRBV6-2/TRBV6-3	-	ASRGGADSPLH
TRBJ2-1	TRBV6-5	-	ASRLSGGSTYNEQF
TRBJ1-4	TRBV6-1	-	ASSSGKLF
TRBJ2-1	TRBV24-1	-	ATSDPDRDYNEQF
TRBJ2-1	TRBV7-6	few	ASSLGGRGANEQF
TRBJ2-1	TRBV6-8	-	AASRNNEQF
TRBJ1-4	TRBV12-3/TRBV12-4	few	ASSRREGAGEKLF
TRBJ2-5	TRBV10-3	-	AISVDGETQY
TRBJ1-4	TRBV7-9	few	ASSFWQATNEKLF
TRBJ2-4	TRBV20-1	few	SVPGLAGGTLAKNIQY
TRBJ1-1	TRBV20-1	-	SARDRGAYTEAF
TRBJ2-1	TRBV6-1	many	ASSLRGLPPGNEQF
TRBJ2-1	TRBV9	-	ASSVEGQTINEQF
TRBJ2-1	TRBV7-2	-	ASSARLGSNEQF
TRBJ2-7	TRBV20-1	-	SARDPGDMYEQY
TRBJ1-1	TRBV2	-	ASSGKGANTEAF
TRBJ1-5	TRBV5-8	-	ASSLVLAAYSNQPQH
TRBJ1-2	TRBV19	few	ASSTGLVGYT
TRBJ2-1	TRBV6-6	-	ASSDRGKEQF
TRBJ2-1	TRBV12-5	few	ASGGGGLVSYNEQF
TRBJ2-7	TRBV7-3	once	ASIATGTEAYEQY
TRBJ1-2	TRBV12-3/TRBV12-4	few	ASSLFFRAKSKNYGYT
TRBJ2-7	TRBV10-3	-	ASREGTTYEQY
TRBJ2-1	TRBV20-1	few	SGLRGLAGGPGVNEQF
TRBJ1-4	TRBV11-2	few	ASSPRDRLIEKLF
TRBJ1-2	TRBV19	-	ASSIAPGEYYGYT